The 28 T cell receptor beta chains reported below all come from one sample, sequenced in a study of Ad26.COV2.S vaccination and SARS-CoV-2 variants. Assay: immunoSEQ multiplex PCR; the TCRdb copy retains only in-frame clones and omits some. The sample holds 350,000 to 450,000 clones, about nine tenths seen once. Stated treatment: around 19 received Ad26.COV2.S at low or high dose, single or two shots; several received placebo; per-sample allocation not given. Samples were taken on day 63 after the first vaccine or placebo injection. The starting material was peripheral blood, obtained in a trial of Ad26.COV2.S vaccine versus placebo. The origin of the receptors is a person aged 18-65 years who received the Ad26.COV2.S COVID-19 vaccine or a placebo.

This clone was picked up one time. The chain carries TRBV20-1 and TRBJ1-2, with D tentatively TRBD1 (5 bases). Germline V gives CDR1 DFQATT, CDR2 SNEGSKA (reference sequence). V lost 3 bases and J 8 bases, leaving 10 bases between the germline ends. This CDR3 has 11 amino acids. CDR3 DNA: TGCAGTGCTAGCAACGGGGGAGGCTACACCTTC. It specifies CSASNGGGYTF.

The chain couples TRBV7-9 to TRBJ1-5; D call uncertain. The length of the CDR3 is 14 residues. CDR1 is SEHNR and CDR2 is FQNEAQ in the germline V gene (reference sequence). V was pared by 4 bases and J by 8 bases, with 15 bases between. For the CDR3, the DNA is TGTGCCAGCAGCTCTCCCACGGGAGAGGAGCCCCAGCATTTT. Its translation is CASSSPTGEEPQHF.

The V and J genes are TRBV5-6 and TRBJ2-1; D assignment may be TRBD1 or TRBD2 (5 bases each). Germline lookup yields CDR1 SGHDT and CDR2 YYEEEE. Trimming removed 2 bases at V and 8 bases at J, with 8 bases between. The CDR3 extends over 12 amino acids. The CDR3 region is CASSFGGDEQFF. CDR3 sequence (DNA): TGTGCCAGCAGCTTTGGGGGAGATGAGCAGTTCTTC.

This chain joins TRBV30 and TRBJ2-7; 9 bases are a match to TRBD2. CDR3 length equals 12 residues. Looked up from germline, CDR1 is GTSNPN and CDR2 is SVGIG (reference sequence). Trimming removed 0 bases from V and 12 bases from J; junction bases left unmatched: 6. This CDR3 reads CAWSVSSGGPYF. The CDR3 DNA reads TGTGCCTGGAGTGTATCCAGCGGGGGGCCGTACTTC.

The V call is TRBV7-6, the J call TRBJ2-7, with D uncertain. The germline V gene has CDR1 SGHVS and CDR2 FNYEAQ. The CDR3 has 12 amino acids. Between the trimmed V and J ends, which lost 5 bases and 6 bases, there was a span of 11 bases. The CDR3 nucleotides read TGTGCCAGCAGCGAAGGGAACCCCGAGCAGTACTTC. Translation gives CASSEGNPEQYF. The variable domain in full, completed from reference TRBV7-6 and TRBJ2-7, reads GAGVSQSPRYKVTKRGQDVALRCDPISGHVSLYWYRQALGQGPEFLTYFNYEAQQDKSGLPNDRFSAERPEGSISTLTIQRTEQRDSAMYRCASSEGNPEQYFGPGTRLTVT.

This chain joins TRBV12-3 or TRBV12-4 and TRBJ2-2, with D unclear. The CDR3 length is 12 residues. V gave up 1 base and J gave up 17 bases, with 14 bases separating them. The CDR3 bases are TGTGCCAGCAGTTTAGGGGTGGATAGCCCCTTTTTT. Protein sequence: CASSLGVDSPFF.

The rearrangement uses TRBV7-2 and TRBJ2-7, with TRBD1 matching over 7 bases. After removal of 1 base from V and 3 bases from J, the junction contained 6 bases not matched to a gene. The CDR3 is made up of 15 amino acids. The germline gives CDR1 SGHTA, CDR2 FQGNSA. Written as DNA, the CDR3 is TGTGCCAGCAGCTTAGACCCGGGACAGAGCTACGAGCAGTACTTC. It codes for CASSLDPGQSYEQYF.

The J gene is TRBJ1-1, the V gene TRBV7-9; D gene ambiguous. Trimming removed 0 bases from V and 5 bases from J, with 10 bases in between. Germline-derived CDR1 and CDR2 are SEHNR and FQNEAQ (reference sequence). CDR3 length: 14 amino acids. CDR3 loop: CASSLAGGRTEAFF. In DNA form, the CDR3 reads TGTGCCAGCAGCTTAGCGGGAGGGAGGACTGAAGCTTTCTTT.

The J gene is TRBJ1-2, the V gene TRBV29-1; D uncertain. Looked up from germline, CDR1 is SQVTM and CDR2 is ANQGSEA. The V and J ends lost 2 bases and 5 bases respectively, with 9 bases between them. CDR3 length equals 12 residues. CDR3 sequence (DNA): TGCAGCGTTGAACTGAGCAGTTATGGCTACACCTTC. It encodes CSVELSSYGYTF.

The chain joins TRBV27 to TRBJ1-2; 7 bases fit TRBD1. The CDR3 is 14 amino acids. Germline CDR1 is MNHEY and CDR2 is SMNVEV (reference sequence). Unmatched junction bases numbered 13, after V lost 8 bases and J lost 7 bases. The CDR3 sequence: CASGQGGLLGGYTF. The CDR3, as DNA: TGTGCCAGCGGCCAAGGGGGCCTGTTAGGTGGCTACACCTTC.

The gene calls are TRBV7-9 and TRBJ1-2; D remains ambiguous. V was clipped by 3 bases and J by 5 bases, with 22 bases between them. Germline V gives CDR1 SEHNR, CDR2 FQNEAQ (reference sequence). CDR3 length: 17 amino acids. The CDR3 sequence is CASSFAYPTAVGYGYTF. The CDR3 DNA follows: TGTGCCAGCAGCTTTGCCTACCCGACGGCGGTTGGTTATGGCTACACCTTC.

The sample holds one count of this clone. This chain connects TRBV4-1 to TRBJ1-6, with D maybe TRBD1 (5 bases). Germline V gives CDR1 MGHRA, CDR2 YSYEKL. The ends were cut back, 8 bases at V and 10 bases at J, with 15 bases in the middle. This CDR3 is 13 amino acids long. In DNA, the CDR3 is TGCGCCAGCTCCGGGTTCGGGGGGTCACCCCTCCACTTT. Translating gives CASSGFGGSPLHF.

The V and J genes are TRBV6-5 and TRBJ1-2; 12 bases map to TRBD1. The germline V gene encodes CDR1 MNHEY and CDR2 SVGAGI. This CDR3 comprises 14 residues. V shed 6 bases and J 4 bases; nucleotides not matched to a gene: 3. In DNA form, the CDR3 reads TGTGCCAGCAGAAGGGACAGGGGGCCCTATGGCTACACCTTC. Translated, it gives CASRRDRGPYGYTF.

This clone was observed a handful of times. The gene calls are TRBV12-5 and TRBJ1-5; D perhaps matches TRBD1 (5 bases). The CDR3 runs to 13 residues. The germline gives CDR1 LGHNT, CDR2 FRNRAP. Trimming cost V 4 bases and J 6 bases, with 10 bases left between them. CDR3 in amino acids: CASGSWGGQPQHF. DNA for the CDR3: TGTGCTAGTGGTTCTTGGGGGGGTCAGCCCCAGCATTTT.

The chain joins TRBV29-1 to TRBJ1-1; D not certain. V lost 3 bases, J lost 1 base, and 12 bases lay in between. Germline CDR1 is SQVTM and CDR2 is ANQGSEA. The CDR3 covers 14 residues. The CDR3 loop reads CSVDYQATNTEAFF. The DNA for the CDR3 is TGCAGCGTTGATTACCAGGCCACGAACACTGAAGCTTTCTTT. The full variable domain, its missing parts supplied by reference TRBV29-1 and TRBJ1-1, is SAVISQKPSRDICQRGTSLTIQCQVDSQVTMMFWYRQQPGQSLTLIATANQGSEATYESGFVIDKFPISRPNLTFSTLTVSNMSPEDSSIYLCSVDYQATNTEAFFGQGTRLTVV.

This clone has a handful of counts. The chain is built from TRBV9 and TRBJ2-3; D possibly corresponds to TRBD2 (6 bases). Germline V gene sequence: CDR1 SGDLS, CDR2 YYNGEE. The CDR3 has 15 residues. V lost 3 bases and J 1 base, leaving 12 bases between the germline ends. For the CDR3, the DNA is TGTGCCAGCAGCGACGGGGGACTCCGCACAGATACGCAGTATTTT. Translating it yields CASSDGGLRTDTQYF.

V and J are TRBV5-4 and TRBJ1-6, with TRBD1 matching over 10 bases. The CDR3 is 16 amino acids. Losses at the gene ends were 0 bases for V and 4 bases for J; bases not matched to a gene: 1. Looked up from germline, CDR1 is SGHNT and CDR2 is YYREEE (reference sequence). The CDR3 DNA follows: TGTGCCAGCAGCTTGGGGGGACAGGGGTATAATTCACCCCTCCACTTT. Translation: CASSLGGQGYNSPLHF. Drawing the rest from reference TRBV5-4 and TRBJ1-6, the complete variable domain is ETGVTQSPTHLIKTRGQQVTLRCSSQSGHNTVSWYQQALGQGPQFIFQYYREEENGRGNFPPRFSGLQFPNYSSELNVNALELDDSALYLCASSLGGQGYNSPLHFGNGTRLTVT.

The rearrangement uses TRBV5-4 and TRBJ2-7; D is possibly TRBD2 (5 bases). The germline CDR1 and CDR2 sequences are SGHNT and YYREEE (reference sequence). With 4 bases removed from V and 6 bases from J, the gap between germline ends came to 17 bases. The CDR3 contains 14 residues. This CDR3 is CASSAPDGVGEQYF. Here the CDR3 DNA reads TGTGCCAGCAGCGCGCCAGACGGGGTAGGCGAGCAGTACTTC.

CDR3 DNA sequence: TGTGCCAGCAGTTACTCGTCGGGGACAGGGGTTTCACCCCTCCACTTT. Residues: CASSYSSGTGVSPLHF. The chain combines TRBV6-5 with TRBJ1-6; 10 bases map to TRBD1. Germline V gene data show CDR1 as MNHEY and CDR2 as SVGAGI. CDR3 length: 16 amino acids. Germline trimming cut 0 bases from V and 9 bases from J; bases unmatched to any gene: 5.

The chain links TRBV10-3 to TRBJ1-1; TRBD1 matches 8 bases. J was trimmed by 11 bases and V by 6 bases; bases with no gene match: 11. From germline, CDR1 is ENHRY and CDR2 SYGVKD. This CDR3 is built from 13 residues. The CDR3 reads CAISRKETGDAFF. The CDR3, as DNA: TGTGCCATCAGCCGGAAGGAGACAGGGGATGCTTTCTTT.

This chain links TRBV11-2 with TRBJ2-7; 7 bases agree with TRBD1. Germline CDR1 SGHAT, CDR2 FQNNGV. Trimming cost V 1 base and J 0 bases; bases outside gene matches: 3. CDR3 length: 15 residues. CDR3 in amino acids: CASSLGDRASYEQYF. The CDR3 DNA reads TGTGCCAGCAGCTTAGGAGACAGGGCCTCCTACGAGCAGTACTTC.

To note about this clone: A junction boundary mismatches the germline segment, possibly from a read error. Written as DNA, the CDR3 is TGTGCTAGCAGCTCCGGACAGACCCTTCAAGAGACCCAGTACTTC. This codes for CASSSGQTLQETQYF. This chain links TRBV7-7 with TRBJ2-5, with D perhaps matching TRBD1 (6 bases). CDR1 and CDR2 from the germline V gene are SSHAT and FNYEAQ (reference sequence). The CDR3 contains 15 residues.

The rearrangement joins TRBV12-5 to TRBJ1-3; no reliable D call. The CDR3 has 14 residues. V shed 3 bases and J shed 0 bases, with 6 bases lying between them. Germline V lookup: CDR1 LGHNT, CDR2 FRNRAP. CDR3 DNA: TGTGCTAGTGGTTTAGAGGACTCTGGAAACACCATATATTTT. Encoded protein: CASGLEDSGNTIYF. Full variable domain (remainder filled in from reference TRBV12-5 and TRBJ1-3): DARVTQTPRHKVTEMGQEVTMRCQPILGHNTVFWYRQTMMQGLELLAYFRNRAPLDDSGMPKDRFSAEMPDATLATLKIQPSEPRDSAVYFCASGLEDSGNTIYFGEGSWLTVV.

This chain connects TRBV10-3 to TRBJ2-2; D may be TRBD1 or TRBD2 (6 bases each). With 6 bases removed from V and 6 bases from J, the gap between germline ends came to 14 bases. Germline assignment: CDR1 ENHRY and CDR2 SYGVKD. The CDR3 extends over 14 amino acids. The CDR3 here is CAIRDRGESGELFF. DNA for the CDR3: TGTGCCATCAGGGATAGGGGGGAGTCCGGGGAGCTGTTTTTT.

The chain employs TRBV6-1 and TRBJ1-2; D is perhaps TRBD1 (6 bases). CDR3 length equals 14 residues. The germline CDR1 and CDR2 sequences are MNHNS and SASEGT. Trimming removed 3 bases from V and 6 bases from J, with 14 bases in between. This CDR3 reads CASSDRDKDNGYTF. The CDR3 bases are TGTGCCAGCAGTGATCGGGACAAAGATAATGGCTACACCTTC.

Here the CDR3 DNA reads TGTGCCTGGAGTGCCAGGGTTTGGCCAGATACGCAGTATTTT. Its protein is CAWSARVWPDTQYF. The J gene is TRBJ2-3, the V gene TRBV30, with D tentatively TRBD1 (5 bases). The CDR3 is 14 amino acids. Germline V CDR1 and CDR2: GTSNPN, SVGIG (reference sequence). Trimming stripped 1 base from V and 4 bases from J, with 12 bases between.

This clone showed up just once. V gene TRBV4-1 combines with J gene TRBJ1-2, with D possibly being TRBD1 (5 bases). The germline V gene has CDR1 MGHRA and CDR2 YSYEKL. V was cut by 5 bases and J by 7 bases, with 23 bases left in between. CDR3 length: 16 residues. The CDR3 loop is CASSGFQGHGDGGYTF. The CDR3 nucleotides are TGCGCCAGCAGCGGATTTCAGGGTCACGGGGATGGTGGCTACACCTTC.

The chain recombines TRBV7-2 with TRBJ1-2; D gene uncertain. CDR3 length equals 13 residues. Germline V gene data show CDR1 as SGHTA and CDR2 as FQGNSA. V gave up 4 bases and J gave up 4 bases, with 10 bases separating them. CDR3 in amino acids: CASSSRGGYGYTF. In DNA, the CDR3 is TGTGCCAGCAGCTCAAGAGGCGGCTATGGCTACACCTTC.